This entry describes one TCR beta chain. The target antigen is unknown. The data are from a study of beta chain features in type 1 diabetes. Sequencing targeted expressed TCRB transcripts, as all isolated RNA had been reverse transcribed. The assay was immunoSEQ multiplex PCR, and TCRdb's table has in-frame clones only and misses some. Seen here are around 340,000 clones, around 9% observed once, and the top ten hold roughly 1%. Germline lookup yields CDR1 LGHNA and CDR2 YSLEER. V lost 0 bases and J lost 8, with 11 bases in between. This CDR3 spans 13 amino acids. General observations from the study: A moderate, significant TCRB CDR3 shortening appeared in type 1 diabetes across four CD4+ subsets.

The V and J genes are TRBV4-3 and TRBJ2-7, with no clear D. The sequenced sample was central memory CD4+ T cells from blood. This receptor was taken from a man aged 25 to 40 with type 1 diabetes. CDR3 nucleotide sequence: TGCGCCAGCAGCCAAGAAAGCGCTACGCAGCAGTACTTC. It specifies CASSQESATQQYF.